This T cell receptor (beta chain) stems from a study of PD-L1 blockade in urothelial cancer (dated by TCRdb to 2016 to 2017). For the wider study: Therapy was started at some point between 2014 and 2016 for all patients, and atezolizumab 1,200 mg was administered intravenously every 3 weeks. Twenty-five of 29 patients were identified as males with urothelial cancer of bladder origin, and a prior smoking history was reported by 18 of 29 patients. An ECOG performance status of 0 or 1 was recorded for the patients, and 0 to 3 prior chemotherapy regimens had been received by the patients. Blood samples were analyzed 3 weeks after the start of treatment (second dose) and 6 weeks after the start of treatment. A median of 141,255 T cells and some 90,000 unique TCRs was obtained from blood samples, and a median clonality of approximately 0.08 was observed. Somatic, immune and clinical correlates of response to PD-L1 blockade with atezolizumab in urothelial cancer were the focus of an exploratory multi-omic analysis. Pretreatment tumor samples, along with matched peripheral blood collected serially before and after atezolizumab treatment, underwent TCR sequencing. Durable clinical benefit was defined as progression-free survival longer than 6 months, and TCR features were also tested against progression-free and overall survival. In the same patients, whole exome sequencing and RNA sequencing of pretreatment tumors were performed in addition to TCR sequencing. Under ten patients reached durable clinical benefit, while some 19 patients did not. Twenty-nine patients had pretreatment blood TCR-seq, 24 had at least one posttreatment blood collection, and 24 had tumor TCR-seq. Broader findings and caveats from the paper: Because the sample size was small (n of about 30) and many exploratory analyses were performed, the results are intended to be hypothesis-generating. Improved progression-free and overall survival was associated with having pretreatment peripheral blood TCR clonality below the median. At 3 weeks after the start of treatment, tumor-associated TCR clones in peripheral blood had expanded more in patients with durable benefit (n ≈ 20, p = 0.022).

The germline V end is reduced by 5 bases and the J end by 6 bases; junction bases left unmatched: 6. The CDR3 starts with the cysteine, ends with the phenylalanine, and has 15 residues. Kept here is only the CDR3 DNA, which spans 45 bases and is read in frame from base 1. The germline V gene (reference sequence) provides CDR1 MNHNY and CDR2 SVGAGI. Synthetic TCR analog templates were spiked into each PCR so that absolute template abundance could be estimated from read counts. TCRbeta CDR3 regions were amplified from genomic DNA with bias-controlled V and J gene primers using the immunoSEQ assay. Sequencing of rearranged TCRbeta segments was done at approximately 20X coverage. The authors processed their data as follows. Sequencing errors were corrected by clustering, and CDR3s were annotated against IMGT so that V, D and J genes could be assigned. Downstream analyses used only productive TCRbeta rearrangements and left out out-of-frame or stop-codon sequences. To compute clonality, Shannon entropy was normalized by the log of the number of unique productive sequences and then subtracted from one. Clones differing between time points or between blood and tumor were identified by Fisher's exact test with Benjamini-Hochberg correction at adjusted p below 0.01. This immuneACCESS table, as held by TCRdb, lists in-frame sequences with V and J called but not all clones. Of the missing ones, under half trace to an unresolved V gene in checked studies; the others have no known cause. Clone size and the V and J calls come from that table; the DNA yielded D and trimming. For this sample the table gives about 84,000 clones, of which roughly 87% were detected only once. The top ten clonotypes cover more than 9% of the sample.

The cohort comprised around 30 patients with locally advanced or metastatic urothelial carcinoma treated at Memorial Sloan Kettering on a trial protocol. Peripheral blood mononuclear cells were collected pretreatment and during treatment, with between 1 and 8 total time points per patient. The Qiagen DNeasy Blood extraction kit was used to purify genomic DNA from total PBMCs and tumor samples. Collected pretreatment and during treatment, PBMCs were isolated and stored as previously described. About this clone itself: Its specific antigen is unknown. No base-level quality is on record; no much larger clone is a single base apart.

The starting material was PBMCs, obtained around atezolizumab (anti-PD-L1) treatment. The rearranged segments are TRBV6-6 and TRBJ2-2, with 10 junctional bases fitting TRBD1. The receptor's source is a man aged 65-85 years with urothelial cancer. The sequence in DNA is TGTGCCAGCAGTCATCGGGACAGGGGAGCCGGGGAGCTGTTTTTT. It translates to CASSHRDRGAGELFF.